Described below is a single T cell receptor beta chain sequence and its context. Its cognate antigen has yet to be identified. Base qualities were left out, and no much larger clone turns up one base away. The data originate from a study of cytomegalovirus exposure and HLA in healthy donors (TCRdb year 2017). Some background on the complete study: According to a later analysis, the approximately 120 validation repertoires were produced on the same platform as the 700 or so repertoires of the first cohort. The study aimed to test whether signatures of past pathogen exposure could be identified by cataloging public T cell receptors. A separate validation cohort of roughly 120 different subjects was used in addition to the 666-subject first cohort. To predict cytomegalovirus infection status, the study brought together high-throughput TCR immunosequencing, statistical association of individual TCRs with disease status, and machine learning.

The germline V end is reduced by 6 bases and the J end by 1 base; junction bases left unmatched: 5. As encoded in the germline V gene, CDR1 is MNHNS while CDR2 is SASEGT. The cysteine opens and the phenylalanine closes a CDR3 of 14 amino acids. The CDR3 DNA has 42 bases and is translated from base 1. The study at large found these results: The validation cohort had no HLA typing available for a later analysis, so co-occurrence within that cohort was assessed over all 120 or so repertoires. In the study, approximately 150 TCR beta chains were listed as associated with cytomegalovirus. In a later analysis, TCRs clustered in the first cohort were found to also tend to co-occur in the approximately 110 validation repertoires, with approximately 93% of cluster scores above 0. A few of the identified cytomegalovirus-associated TCR beta chains were confirmed in vitro to be specific for cytomegalovirus antigens. According to the authors, the approach could potentially be generalized to other disease states and immunological phenotypes. While some public TCRs were present in many individuals, most TCR sequences turned up only very rarely across donors. In both the original and validation cohorts, the classifier was reported to diagnose cytomegalovirus status with high specificity and sensitivity.

Separate from the roughly 700-subject first cohort, the validation cohort of about 110 subjects was the group to which the donors belonged. Libraries were constructed by the immunoSEQ multiplex PCR assay. The authors' analysis ran thus. To diagnose cytomegalovirus status from the catalog of TCR beta chain sequences, a statistical classification framework was built. Entries here come from immuneACCESS through TCRdb and include only in-frame sequences with V and J called. Some clones fail to appear in such tables; in the studies checked, an unresolved V gene covers under half of the shortfall, and the cause of the remainder is unknown. Clonal size and the V and J genes are those of that table, whereas D and trimming came from the DNA. Counted in this sample were some 110,000 clones; approximately 89% of them appeared once. The ten largest clones represent about 1.8% of the sample.

The receptor comes from a man in his late teens or twenties in good health and CMV-seronegative. Recombination connected TRBV6-1 to TRBJ2-7; TRBD1 matches 8 bases in the middle. Sequencing was carried out using PBMCs. The nucleotide sequence reads TGTGCCAGCAGAGGCGACAGGGGATCCTACGAGCAGTACTTC. Translation gives CASRGDRGSYEQYF.